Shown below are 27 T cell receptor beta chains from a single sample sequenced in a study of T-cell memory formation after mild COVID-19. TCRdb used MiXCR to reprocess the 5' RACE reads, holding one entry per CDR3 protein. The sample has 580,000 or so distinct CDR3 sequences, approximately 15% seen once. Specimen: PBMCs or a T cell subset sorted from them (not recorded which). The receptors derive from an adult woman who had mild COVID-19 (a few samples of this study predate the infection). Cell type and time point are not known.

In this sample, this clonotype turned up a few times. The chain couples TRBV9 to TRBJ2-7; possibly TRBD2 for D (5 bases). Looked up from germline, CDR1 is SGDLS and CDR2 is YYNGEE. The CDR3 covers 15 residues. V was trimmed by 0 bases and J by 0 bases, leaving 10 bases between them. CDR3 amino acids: CASSVGRGSSYEQYF. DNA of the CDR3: TGTGCCAGCAGCGTAGGAAGAGGGAGCTCCTACGAGCAGTACTTC.

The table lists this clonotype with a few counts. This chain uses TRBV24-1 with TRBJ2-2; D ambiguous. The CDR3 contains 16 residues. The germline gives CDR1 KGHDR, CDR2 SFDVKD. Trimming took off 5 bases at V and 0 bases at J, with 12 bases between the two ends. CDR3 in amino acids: CATSVAHRSNTGELFF. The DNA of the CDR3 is TGTGCCACCAGTGTGGCTCACCGCTCGAACACCGGGGAGCTGTTTTTT.

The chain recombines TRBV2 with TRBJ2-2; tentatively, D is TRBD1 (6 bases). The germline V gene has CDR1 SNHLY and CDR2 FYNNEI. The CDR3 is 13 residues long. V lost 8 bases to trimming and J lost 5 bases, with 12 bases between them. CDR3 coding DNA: TGTGCCAGCGGACGGGACAAAACCGGGGAGCTGTTTTTT. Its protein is CASGRDKTGELFF.

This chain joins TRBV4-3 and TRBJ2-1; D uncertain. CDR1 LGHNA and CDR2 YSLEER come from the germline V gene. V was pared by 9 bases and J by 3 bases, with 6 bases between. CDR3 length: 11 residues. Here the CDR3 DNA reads TGCGCCAGGAATTTCTACAATGAGCAGTTCTTC. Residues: CARNFYNEQFF.

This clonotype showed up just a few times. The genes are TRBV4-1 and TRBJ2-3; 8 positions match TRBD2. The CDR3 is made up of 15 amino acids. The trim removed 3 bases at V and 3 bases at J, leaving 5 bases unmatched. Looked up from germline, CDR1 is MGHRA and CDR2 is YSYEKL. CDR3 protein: CASSHRAGATDTQYF. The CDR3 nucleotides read TGCGCCAGCAGCCACCGAGCGGGGGCGACAGATACGCAGTATTTT.

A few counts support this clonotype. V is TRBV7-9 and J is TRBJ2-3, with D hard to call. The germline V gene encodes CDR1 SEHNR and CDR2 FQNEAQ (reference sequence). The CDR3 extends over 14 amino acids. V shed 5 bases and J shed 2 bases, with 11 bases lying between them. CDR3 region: CASSRRTSTDTQYF. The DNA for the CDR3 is TGTGCCAGCAGCCGCCGGACCTCCACAGATACGCAGTATTTT.

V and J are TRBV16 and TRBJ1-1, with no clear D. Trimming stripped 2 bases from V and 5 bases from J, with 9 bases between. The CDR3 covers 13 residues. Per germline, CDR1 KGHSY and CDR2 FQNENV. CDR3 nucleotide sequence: TGTGCCAGCAGCCAAGGGCGGCCAACTGAAGCTTTCTTT. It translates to CASSQGRPTEAFF.

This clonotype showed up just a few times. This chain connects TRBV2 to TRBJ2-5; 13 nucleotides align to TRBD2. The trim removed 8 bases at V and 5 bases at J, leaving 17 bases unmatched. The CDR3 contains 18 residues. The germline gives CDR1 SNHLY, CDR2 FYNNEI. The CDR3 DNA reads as TGTGCCAGCGGTCGAAGGACTAGCGGGAGTGAATGGGTGGAGACCCAGTACTTC. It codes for CASGRRTSGSEWVETQYF.

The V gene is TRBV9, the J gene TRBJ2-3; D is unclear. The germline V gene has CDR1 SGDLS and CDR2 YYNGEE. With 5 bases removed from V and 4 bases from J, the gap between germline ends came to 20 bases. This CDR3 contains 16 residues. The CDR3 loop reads CASSAGRAPVADTQYF. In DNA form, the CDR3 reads TGTGCCAGCAGTGCCGGACGGGCCCCGGTGGCAGATACGCAGTATTTT.

This CDR3 reads CASSRGTGGEGIQYF. DNA of the CDR3: TGTGCCAGCAGCCGCGGGACAGGGGGCGAGGGCATTCAGTACTTC. This chain joins TRBV7-9 and TRBJ2-4, with 12 positions matching TRBD1. V trimming: 5 bases; J trimming: 9 bases; junction bases outside the gene matches: 8. CDR1 and CDR2 from the germline V gene are SEHNR and FQNEAQ (reference sequence). There are 15 residues in the CDR3.

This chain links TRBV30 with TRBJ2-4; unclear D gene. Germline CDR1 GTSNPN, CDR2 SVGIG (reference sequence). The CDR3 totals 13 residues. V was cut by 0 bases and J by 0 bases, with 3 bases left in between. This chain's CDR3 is CAWSVQAKNIQYF. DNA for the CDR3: TGTGCCTGGAGTGTACAAGCCAAAAACATTCAGTACTTC.

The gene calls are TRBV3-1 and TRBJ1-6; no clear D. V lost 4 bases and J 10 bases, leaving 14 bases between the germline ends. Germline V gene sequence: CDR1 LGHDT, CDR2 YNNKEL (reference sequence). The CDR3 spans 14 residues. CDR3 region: CASSRDGLGSPLHF. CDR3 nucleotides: TGTGCCAGCAGCCGAGATGGTTTGGGGTCACCCCTCCACTTT.

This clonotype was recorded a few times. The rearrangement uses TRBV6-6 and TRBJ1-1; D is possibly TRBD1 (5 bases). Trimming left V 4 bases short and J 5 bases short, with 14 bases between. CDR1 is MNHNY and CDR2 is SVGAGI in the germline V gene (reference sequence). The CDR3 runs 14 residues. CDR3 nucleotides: TGTGCCAGCAGTTCCAGGGTCAGGGTGACTGAAGCTTTCTTT. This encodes CASSSRVRVTEAFF.

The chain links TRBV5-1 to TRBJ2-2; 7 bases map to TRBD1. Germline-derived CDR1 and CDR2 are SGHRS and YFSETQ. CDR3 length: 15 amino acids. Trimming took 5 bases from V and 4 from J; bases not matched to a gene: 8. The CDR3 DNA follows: TGCGCCAGCAGAGTTAGGACAGGCGGCACCGGGGAGCTGTTTTTT. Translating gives CASRVRTGGTGELFF. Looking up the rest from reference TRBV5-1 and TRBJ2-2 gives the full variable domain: KAGVTQTPRYLIKTRGQQVTLSCSPISGHRSVSWYQQTPGQGLQFLFEYFSETQRNKGNFPGRFSGRQFSNSRSEMNVSTLELGDSALYLCASRVRTGGTGELFFGEGSRLTVL.

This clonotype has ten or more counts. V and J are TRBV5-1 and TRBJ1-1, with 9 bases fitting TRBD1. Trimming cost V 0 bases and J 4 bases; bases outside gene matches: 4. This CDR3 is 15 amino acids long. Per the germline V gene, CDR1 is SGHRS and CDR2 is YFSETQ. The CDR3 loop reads CASSLVGQGGTEAFF. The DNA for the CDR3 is TGCGCCAGCAGCTTGGTGGGACAGGGAGGCACTGAAGCTTTCTTT.

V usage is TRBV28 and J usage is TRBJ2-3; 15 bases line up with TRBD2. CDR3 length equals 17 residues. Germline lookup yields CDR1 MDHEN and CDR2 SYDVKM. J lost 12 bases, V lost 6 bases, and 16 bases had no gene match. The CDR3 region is CASSMGAGLAGGPPQYF. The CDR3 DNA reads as TGTGCCAGCAGCATGGGGGCAGGACTAGCGGGAGGGCCGCCCCAGTATTTT.

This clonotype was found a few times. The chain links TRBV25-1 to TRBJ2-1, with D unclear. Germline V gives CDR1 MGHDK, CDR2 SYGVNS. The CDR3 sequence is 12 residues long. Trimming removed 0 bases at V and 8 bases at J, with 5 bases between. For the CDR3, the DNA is TGTGCCAGCAGTGAATATGATTATGAGCAGTTCTTC. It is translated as CASSEYDYEQFF.

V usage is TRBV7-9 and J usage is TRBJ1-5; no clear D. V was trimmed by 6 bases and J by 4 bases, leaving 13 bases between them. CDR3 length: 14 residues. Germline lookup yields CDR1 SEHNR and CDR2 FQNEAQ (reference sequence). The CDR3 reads CASSTSLGNQPQHF. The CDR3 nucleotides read TGTGCCAGCAGTACCTCCTTGGGTAATCAGCCCCAGCATTTT. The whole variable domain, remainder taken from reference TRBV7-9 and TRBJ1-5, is DTGVSQNPRHKITKRGQNVTFRCDPISEHNRLYWYRQTLGQGPEFLTYFQNEAQLEKSRLLSDRFSAERPKGSFSTLEIQRTEQGDSAMYLCASSTSLGNQPQHFGDGTRLSIL.

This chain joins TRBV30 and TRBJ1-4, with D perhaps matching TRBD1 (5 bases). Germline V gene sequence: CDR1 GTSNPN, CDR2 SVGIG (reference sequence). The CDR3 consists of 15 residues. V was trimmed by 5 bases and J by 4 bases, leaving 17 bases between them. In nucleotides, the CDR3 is TGTGCCTGGGCCACCGGGCCAGGGCGTAATGAAAAACTGTTTTTT. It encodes CAWATGPGRNEKLFF. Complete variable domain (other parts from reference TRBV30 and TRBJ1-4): SQTIHQWPATLVQPVGSPLSLECTVEGTSNPNLYWYRQAAGRGLQLLFYSVGIGQISSEVPQNLSASRPQDRQFILSSKKLLLSDSGFYLCAWATGPGRNEKLFFGSGTQLSVL.

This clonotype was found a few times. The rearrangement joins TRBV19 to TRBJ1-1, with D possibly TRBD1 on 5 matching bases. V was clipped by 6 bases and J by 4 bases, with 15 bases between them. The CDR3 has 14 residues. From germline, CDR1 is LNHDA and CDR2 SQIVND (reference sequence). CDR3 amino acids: CASRSGGAGTEAFF. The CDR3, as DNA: TGTGCCAGTAGATCCGGGGGAGCAGGCACTGAAGCTTTCTTT.

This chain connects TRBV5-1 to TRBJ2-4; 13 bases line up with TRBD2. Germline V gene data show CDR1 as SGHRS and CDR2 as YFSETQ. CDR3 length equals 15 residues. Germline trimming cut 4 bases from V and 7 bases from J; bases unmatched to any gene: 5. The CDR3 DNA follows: TGCGCCAGCAGCCCCGGGACTAGCGGGGTCAACATTCAGTACTTC. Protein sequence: CASSPGTSGVNIQYF.

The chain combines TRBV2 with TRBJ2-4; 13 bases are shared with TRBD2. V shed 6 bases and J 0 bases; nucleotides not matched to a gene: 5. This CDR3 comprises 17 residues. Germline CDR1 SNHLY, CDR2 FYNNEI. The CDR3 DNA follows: TGTGCCAGCAGGGGACTAGCGGGGTCACTAGCCAAAAACATTCAGTACTTC. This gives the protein CASRGLAGSLAKNIQYF.

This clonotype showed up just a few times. CDR3 in amino acids: CASSQVESWETQYF. The CDR3 nucleotides are TGCGCCAGCAGCCAAGTAGAGAGTTGGGAGACCCAGTACTTC. This chain joins TRBV4-1 and TRBJ2-5; D unclear. This CDR3 comprises 14 residues. Germline lookup yields CDR1 MGHRA and CDR2 YSYEKL. The V end was cut by 1 base, the J end by 5 bases, with 11 bases between.

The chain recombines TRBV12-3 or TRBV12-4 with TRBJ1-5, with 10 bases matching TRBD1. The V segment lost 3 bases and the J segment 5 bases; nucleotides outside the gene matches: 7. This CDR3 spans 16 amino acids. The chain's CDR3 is CASSFRVTGGYQPQHF. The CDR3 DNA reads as TGTGCCAGCAGTTTCCGCGTGACAGGGGGCTATCAGCCCCAGCATTTT.

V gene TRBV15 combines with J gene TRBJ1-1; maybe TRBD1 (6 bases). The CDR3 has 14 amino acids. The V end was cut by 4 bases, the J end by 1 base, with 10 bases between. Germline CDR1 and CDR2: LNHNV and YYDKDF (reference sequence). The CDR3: CATSKDSPNTEAFF. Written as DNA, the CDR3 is TGTGCCACCAGCAAGGACAGCCCGAACACTGAAGCTTTCTTT.

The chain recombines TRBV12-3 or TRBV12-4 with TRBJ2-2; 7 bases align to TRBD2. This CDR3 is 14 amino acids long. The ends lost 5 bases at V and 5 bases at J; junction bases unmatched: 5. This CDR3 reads CASSISSGTGELFF. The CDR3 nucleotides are TGTGCCAGCAGTATATCTAGCGGTACCGGGGAGCTGTTTTTT.

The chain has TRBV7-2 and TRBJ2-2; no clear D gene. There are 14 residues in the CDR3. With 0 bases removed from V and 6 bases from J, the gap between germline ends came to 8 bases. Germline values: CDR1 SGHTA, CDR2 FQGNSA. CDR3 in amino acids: CASSLAGFAGELFF. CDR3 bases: TGTGCCAGCAGCTTAGCAGGGTTTGCCGGGGAGCTGTTTTTT.